The present entry profiles one T cell receptor (beta chain) with its context. Original analysis: Nucleated cell number was recorded as an estimate derived from reference gene primer amplification. Sequencing used immunoSEQ multiplex PCR; TCRdb keeps in-frame clones, though not all of them. D and trimming come from the DNA, and the V and J calls and clone size come from that table. The top ten hold approximately 2.9% of the sample, which has tens of thousands of clones, roughly 90% seen once. The data were obtained in a study of blood T cell repertoires in COVID-19. The CDR3 has 15 residues. Per germline, CDR1 MNHNY and CDR2 SVGAGI (reference sequence). The V gene end was trimmed by 6 bases and the J gene end by 4 bases; junction bases not matched to a gene: 8.

This chain uses TRBV6-6 with TRBJ2-7; 11 positions match TRBD1. The material sequenced was peripheral blood. The receptor's source is a man in his forties or fifties with active COVID-19. CDR3 nucleotide sequence: TGTGCCAGCAGCCAAGGGACAGGGGGTCGGTACGAGCAGTACTTC. Translating gives CASSQGTGGRYEQYF.